This record covers a single T cell receptor beta chain. It has no known antigen specificity. No base quality values were provided; no much bigger clone lies one nucleotide off. These data are taken from a study of blood T cell repertoires in COVID-19 (dated by TCRdb to 2020 to 2021). With respect to the entire study: Samples covering the acute and convalescent phases of COVID-19 were provided by collaborators in the United States, Italy and Spain. Sample metadata almost always included a de-identified subject ID, COVID-19 status, age in years and sex. The repertoires were made available in a free public database intended to serve as a resource for research on the immune response to SARS-CoV-2. The dataset comprised deeply sampled blood TCRbeta repertoires from subjects exposed to, actively infected with, or recovered from COVID-19. HLA class I and class II types, where available, came from metadata supplied by the sample provider rather than from assay-based typing. The prospective study material was composed of cDNA or gDNA derived from T cells, B-cell-depleted T cells, or PBMCs. Samples were obtained from the ongoing ImmuneRACE study (first 160 participants) and from some 1,300 subjects provided by 6 global collaborators.

Taken from cysteine to phenylalanine, the CDR3 has 15 residues. Just the 45-base CDR3 DNA is kept, in frame starting at base 1. Relative to germline, V is 2 bases shorter and J is 1 base shorter, with 8 bases between their ends. The germline V gene yields MNHEY for CDR1 and SVGEGT for CDR2. TCRbeta CDR3 regions were amplified from genomic DNA by means of the immunoSEQ Assay, a bias-controlled multiplex PCR. Per the authors' processing: Within the assay, amplification of reference gene primers was used to estimate how many nucleated cells each sample contained. To quantify the absolute abundance of each unique TCRbeta CDR3 rearrangement, sequence reads were collapsed and filtered. Productive Simpson clonality was computed per sample as the square root of Simpson's diversity index over productive rearrangements. In TCRdb, the immuneACCESS table is reduced to in-frame sequences with V and J assigned. These tables do not hold every clone; where another copy was compared, an unresolved V gene accounts for under half, and the others remain unexplained. V, J and clone size derive from that table, while D and trimming were established from the DNA sequence. This sample comprises under 300,000 clones, 86% of them detected only once. The ten largest clones take up 5.5% to 8% of the sample.

Each collaborating institution followed its own protocols to collect whole blood in K2EDTA tubes. For TCRbeta analysis, collaborators shipped samples in one of three forms: frozen whole blood, isolated PBMCs, or DNA extracted from either of those sample types. The full study reports these points: How much clinical and demographic metadata was included differed by source and by participant, and the metadata was provided uncurated.

The sample comprised peripheral blood. Recombination connected TRBV6-2 or TRBV6-3 to TRBJ1-4; no D gene call is confident. This TCR was recovered from a man in his sixties with acute or convalescent COVID-19. The sequenced DNA is TGTGCCAGCAGTTACGGTCCGGTAACTAATGAAAAACTGTTTTTT. It translates as CASSYGPVTNEKLFF.